This T cell receptor (beta chain) was recorded in a study of control samples from healthy donors and cancer patients. Per germline, CDR1 SGHRS and CDR2 YFSETQ. V gave up 0 bases and J gave up 0 bases, with 9 bases separating them. This CDR3 is built from 15 residues. The assay was immunoSEQ multiplex PCR, and TCRdb's table has in-frame clones only and misses some. The sample comprises just over 90,000 clones, around 86% of which are singletons, and roughly 1.2% rests with the top ten. The TCR sequence derives from a woman aged 50 to 60 in good health. This chain connects TRBV5-1 to TRBJ1-1; D call uncertain. The specimen sequenced was blood. The chain's CDR3 is CASSLERIMNTEAFF. CDR3 coding DNA: TGCGCCAGCAGCTTGGAGAGGATAATGAACACTGAAGCTTTCTTT.